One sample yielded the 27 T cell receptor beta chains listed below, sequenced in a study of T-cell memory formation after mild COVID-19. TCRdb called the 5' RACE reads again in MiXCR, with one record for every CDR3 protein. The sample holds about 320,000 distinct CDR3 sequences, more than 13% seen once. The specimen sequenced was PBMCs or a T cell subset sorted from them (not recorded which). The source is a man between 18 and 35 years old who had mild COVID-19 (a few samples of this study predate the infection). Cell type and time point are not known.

This CDR3 is CASSYSGTPIDSNEQFF. The DNA of the CDR3 is TGTGCCAGCAGTTACTCGGGGACACCCATCGACAGCAATGAGCAGTTCTTC. The J gene is TRBJ2-1, the V gene TRBV6-2 or TRBV6-3; tentative D call: TRBD1 (6 bases). CDR3 length equals 17 residues. Between the trimmed V and J ends, which lost 0 bases and 6 bases, there was a span of 18 bases. Germline CDR1 reads MNHEY; CDR2 reads SVGEGT.

The CDR3 sequence is CSVAGTGEGNEQFF. Written as DNA, the CDR3 is TGCAGCGTTGCCGGGACAGGGGAAGGCAATGAGCAGTTCTTC. The J gene is TRBJ2-1, the V gene TRBV29-1; TRBD1 agrees at 10 bases. The CDR3 has 14 amino acids. V lost 4 bases to trimming and J lost 6 bases; unmatched junction nucleotides: 6. CDR1 and CDR2 (germline): SQVTM, ANQGSEA.

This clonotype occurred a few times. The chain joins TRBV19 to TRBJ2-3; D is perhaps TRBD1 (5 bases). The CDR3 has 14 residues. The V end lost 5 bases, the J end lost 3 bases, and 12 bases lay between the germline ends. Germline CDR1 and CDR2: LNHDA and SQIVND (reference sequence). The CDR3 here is CASSQGVPTDTQYF. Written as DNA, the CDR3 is TGTGCCAGTAGTCAAGGGGTCCCTACAGATACGCAGTATTTT.

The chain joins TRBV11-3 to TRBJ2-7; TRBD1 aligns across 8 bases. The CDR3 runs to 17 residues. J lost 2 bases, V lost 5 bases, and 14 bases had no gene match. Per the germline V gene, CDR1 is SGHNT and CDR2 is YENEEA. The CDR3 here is CASSPKHPGQETYEQYF. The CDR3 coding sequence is TGTGCCAGCAGCCCGAAACACCCGGGACAGGAGACCTACGAGCAGTACTTC.

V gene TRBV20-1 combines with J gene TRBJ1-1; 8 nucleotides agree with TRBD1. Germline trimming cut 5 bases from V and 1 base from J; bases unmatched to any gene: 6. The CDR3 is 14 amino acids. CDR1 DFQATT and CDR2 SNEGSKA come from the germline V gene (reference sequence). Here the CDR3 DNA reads TGCAGTGCTCACAGGGGGTCGACGAACACTGAAGCTTTCTTT. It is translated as CSAHRGSTNTEAFF.

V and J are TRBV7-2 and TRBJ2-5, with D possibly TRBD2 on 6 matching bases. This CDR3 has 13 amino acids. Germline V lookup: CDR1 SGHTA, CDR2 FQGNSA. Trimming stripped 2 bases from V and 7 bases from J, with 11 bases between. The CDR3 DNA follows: TGTGCCAGCAGCTTAATTTTCGGGGGGACCCAGTACTTC. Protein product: CASSLIFGGTQYF.

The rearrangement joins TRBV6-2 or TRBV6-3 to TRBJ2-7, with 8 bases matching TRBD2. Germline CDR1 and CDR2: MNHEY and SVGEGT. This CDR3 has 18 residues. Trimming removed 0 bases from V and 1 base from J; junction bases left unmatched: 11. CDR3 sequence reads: CASSYSTIRQRGSYEQYV. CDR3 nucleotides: TGTGCCAGCAGTTACTCGACCATTCGCCAGCGGGGGTCCTACGAGCAGTACGTC.

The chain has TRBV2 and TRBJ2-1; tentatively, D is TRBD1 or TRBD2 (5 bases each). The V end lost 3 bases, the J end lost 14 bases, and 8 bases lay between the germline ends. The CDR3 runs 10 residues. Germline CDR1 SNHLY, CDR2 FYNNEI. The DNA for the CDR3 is TGTGCCAGCAGTGACAGGGAGAAGTTCTTC. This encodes CASSDREKFF.

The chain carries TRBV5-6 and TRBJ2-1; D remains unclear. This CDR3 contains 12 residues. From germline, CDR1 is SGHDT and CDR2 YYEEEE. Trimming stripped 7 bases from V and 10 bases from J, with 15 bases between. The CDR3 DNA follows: TGTGCCAGCGGATTTAGTAGGTTGGAGCAGTTCTTC. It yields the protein CASGFSRLEQFF. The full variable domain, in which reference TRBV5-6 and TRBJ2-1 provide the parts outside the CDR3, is DAGVTQSPTHLIKTRGQQVTLRCSPKSGHDTVSWYQQALGQGPQFIFQYYEEEERQRGNFPDRFSGHQFPNYSSELNVNALLLGDSALYLCASGFSRLEQFFGPGTRLTVL.

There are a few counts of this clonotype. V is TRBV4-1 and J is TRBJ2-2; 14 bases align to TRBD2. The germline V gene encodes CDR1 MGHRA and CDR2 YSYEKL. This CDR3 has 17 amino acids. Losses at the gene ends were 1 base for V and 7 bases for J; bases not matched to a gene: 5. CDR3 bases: TGCGCCAGCAGCCAAGTGTCGGGACTAGCGGGGGACGGGGAGCTGTTTTTT. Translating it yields CASSQVSGLAGDGELFF.

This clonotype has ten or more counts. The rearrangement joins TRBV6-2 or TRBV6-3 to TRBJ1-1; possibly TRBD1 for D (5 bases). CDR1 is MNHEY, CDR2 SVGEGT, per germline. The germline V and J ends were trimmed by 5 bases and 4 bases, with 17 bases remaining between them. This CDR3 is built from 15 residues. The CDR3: CASSPLAGSGTEAFF. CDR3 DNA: TGTGCCAGCAGTCCCTTGGCAGGGAGTGGCACTGAAGCTTTCTTT.

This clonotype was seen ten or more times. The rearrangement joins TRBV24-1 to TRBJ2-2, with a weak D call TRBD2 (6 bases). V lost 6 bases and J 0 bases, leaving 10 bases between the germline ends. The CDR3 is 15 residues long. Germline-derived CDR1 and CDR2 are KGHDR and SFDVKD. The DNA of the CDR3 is TGTGCCACCAGTCCCTCGGGAGCGAACACCGGGGAGCTGTTTTTT. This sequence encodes CATSPSGANTGELFF.

As DNA, the CDR3 is TGTGCCAGCAGCTTGGGGGGGTTCACAGATACGCAGTATTTT. This codes for CASSLGGFTDTQYF. V gene TRBV5-5 combines with J gene TRBJ2-3; either TRBD1 or TRBD2 may supply D (5 bases each). V lost 0 bases, J lost 2 bases, and 7 bases lay in between. The germline CDR1 and CDR2 sequences are SGHKS and YYEKEE (reference sequence). There are 14 residues in the CDR3.

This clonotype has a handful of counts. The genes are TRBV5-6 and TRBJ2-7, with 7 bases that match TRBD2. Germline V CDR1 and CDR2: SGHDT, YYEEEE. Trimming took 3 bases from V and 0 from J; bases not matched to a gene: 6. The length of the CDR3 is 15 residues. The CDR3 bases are TGTGCCAGCAGCTCCGGGGGGTTGAGCTCCTACGAGCAGTACGTC. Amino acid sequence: CASSSGGLSSYEQYV.

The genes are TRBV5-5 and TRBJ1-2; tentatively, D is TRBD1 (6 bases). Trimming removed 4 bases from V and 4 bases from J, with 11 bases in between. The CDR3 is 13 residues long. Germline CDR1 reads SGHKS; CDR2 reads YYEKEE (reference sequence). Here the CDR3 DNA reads TGTGCCAGCAGCGTTCCGGGGGCCTATGGCTACACCTTC. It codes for CASSVPGAYGYTF.

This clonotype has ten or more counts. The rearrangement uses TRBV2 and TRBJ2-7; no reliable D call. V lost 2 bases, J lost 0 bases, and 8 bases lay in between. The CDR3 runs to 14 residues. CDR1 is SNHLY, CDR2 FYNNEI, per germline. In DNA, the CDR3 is TGTGCCAGCAGTGAAAGTAGGGACTCCTACGAGCAGTACGTC. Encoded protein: CASSESRDSYEQYV.

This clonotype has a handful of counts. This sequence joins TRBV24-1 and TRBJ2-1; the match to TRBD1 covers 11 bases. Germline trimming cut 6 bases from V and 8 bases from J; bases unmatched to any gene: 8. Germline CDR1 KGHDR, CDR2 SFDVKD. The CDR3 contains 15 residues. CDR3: CATSHSGQGVDEQFF. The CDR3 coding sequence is TGTGCCACCAGTCACTCGGGACAGGGGGTCGATGAGCAGTTCTTC.

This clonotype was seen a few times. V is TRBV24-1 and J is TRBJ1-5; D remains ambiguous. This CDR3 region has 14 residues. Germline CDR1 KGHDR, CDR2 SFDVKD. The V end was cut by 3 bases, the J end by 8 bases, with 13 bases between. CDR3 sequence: CATSDTPEEKPQHF. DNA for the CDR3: TGTGCCACCAGTGATACCCCAGAGGAGAAGCCCCAGCATTTT.

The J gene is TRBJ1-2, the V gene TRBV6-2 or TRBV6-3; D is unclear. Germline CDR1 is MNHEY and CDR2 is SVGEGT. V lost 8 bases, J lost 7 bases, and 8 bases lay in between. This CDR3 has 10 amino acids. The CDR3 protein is CASGPGGYTF. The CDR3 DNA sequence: TGTGCCAGCGGTCCCGGTGGCTACACCTTC.

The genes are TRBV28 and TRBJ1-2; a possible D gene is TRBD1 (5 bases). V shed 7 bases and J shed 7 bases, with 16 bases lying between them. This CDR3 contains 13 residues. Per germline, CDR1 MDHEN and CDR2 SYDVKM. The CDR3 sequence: CASTPGRVSGYTF. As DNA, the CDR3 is TGTGCCAGCACCCCGGGCAGGGTGAGTGGCTACACCTTC.

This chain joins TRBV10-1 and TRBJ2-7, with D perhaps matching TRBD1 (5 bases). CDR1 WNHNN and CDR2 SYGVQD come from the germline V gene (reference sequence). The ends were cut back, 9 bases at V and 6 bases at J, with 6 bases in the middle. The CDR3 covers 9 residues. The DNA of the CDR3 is TGCGCCAGAGGGGTCGAGCAGTACGTC. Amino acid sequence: CARGVEQYV.

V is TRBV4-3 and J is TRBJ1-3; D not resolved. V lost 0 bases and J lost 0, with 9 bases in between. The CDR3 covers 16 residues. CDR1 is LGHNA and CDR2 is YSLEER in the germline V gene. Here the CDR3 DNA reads TGCGCCAGCAGCCAAGATTGGCGCTACTCTGGAAACACCATATATTTT. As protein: CASSQDWRYSGNTIYF.

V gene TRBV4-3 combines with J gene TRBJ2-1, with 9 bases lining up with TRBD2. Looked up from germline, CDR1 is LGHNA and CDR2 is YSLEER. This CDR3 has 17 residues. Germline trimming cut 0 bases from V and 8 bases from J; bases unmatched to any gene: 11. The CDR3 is CASSQDAPGGGVYEQFF. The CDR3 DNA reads TGCGCCAGCAGCCAAGATGCCCCTGGCGGGGGGGTCTATGAGCAGTTCTTC.

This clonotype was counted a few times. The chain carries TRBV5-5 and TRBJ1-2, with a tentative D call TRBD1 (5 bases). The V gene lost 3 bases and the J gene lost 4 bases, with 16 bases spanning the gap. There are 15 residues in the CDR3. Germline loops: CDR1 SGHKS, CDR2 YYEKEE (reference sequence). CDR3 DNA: TGTGCCAGCAGCTCCGCAGGGAGTCCTGGCTATGGCTACACCTTC. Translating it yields CASSSAGSPGYGYTF.

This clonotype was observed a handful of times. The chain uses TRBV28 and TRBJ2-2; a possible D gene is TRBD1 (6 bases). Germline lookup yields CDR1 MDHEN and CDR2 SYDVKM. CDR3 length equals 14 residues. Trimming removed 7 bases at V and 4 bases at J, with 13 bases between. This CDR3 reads CASIKGDLTGELFF. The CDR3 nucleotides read TGTGCCAGCATTAAGGGGGACCTCACCGGGGAGCTGTTTTTT.

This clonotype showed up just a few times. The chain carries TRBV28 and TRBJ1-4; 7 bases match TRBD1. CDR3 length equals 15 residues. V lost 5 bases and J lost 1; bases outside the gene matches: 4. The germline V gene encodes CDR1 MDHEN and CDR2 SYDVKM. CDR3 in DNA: TGTGCCAGCAGTACCACAGGGGTAACTAATGAAAAACTGTTTTTT. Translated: CASSTTGVTNEKLFF.

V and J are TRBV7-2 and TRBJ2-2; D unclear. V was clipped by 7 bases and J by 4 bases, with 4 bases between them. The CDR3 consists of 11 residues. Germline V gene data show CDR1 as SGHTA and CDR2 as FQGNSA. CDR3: CASISTGELFF. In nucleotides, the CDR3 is TGTGCCAGCATCTCCACCGGGGAGCTGTTTTTT.